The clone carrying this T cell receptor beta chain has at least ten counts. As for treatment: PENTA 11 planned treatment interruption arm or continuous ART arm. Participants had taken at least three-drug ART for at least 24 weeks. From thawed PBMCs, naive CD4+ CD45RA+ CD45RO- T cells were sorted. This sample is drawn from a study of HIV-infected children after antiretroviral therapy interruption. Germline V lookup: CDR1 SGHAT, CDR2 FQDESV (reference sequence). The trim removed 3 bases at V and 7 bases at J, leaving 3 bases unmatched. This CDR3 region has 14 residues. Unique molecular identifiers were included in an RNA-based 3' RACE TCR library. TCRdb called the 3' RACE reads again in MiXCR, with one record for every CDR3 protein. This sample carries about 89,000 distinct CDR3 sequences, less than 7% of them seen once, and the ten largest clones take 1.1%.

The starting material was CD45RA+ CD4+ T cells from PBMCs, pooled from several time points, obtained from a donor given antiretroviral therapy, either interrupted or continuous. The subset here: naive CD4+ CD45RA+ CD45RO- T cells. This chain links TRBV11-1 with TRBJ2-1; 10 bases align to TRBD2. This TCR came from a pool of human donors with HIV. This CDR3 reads CASSFGLAENEQFF. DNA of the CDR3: TGTGCCAGCAGCTTCGGACTAGCGGAGAATGAGCAGTTCTTC.